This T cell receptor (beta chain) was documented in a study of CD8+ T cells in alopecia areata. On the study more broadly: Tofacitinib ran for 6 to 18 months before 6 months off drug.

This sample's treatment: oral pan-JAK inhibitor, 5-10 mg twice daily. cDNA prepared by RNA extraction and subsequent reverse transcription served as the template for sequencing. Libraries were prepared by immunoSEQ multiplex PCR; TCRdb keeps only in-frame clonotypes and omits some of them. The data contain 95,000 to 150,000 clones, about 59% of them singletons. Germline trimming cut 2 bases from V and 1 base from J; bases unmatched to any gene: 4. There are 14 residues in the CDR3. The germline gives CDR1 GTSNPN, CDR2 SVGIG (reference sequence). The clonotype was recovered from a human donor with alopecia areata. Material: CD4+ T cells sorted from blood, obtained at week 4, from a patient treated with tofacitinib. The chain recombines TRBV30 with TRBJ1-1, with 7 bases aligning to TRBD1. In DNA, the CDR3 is TGTGCCTGGAGTCAGGGGGAGGCGAACACTGAAGCTTTCTTT. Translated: CAWSQGEANTEAFF.